This TCR beta chain originates from a study of shared T cell receptors in the human thymus. TCRdb keeps only in-frame clones here, not all; method: immunoSEQ multiplex PCR. The data contain over 650,000 clones, around 87% of them singletons. The CDR3 extends over 13 amino acids. V lost 2 bases and J lost 6, with 10 bases in between. Germline CDR1 and CDR2: MNHEY and SVGAGI. The same sample was also studied in work on human thymus T cells. This second study says: Thymic resections from corrective heart surgery supplied the tissue. Thymic and blood repertoires seemed to show skewed V and J gene use. Related studies noted strongly shared thymic repertoires across unrelated people.

The chain combines TRBV6-5 with TRBJ1-2; the D gene is possibly TRBD1 (5 bases). This clonotype was sampled from a boy under two years old with a congenital heart defect. The specimen was thymocytes. The CDR3 is CASSYASGDGYTF. CDR3 sequence (DNA): TGTGCCAGCAGTTACGCTTCGGGGGATGGCTACACCTTC.